Listed here are 2 T cell receptor beta chains from one sample, sequenced in a study of blood T cell repertoires in COVID-19. TCRdb keeps only in-frame clones here, not all; method: immunoSEQ multiplex PCR. Of just under 65,000 clones in the sample, roughly 75% were seen once. The sample comprised peripheral blood. These TCRs come from a man aged 55 to 69 with COVID-19, enrolled during active disease.

The CDR3 DNA is TGCGCCAGCAGCTTGATGCTGGGACTAGCGGGAGGGCCTTATCAAGAGACCCAGTACTTC. Its protein is CASSLMLGLAGGPYQETQYF. The chain recombines TRBV5-1 with TRBJ2-5, with 16 bases lining up with TRBD2. The CDR3 has 20 amino acids. V lost 1 base to trimming and J lost 2 bases; unmatched junction nucleotides: 11. CDR1 and CDR2 from the germline V gene are SGHRS and YFSETQ.

The V and J genes are TRBV5-1 and TRBJ2-5; weak D call: TRBD1 (6 bases). The CDR3 loop spans 15 amino acids. V lost 3 bases and J lost 5, with 17 bases in between. The germline V gene has CDR1 SGHRS and CDR2 YFSETQ. Here the CDR3 DNA reads TGCGCCAGCAGCTCATCTGACAGGCCAGGGGAGACCCAGTACTTC. It codes for CASSSSDRPGETQYF. Drawing the rest from reference TRBV5-1 and TRBJ2-5, the complete variable domain is KAGVTQTPRYLIKTRGQQVTLSCSPISGHRSVSWYQQTPGQGLQFLFEYFSETQRNKGNFPGRFSGRQFSNSRSEMNVSTLELGDSALYLCASSSSDRPGETQYFGPGTRLLVL.